This T cell receptor beta chain was identified during a study of cytomegalovirus exposure and HLA in healthy donors. This clone was detected a few times. Its cognate antigen is unknown. Study conclusions and caveats: A few of the chains that were CMV-associated were confirmed in vitro to be specific for CMV antigens. One variant, a missense change in DCLRE1C, was linked in a later analysis to TCR beta V- and J-gene trimming. CMV serostatus alone was available as immune exposure information.

Trimming removed 4 bases from V and 8 bases from J, with 11 bases in between. The CDR3 covers 12 residues. The germline gives CDR1 MNHNS, CDR2 SASEGT. Primers included in the PCR were 60 Vbeta and 13 Jbeta primers. The assay was immunoSEQ multiplex PCR, and TCRdb's table has in-frame clones only and misses some. The sample comprises roughly 120,000 clones, around three quarters of which are singletons, and roughly 4% rests with the top ten. This TCR was recovered from a human donor in good health. This chain links TRBV6-1 with TRBJ1-2; D is undetermined. Sequencing input: PBMCs. As DNA, the CDR3 is TGTGCCAGCAGTGTCCCGGTTTCGGGCTACACCTTC. Its translation: CASSVPVSGYTF.